The next 32 T cell receptor beta chains were all read from a single sample in a study of T cell responses to AZD1222 COVID-19 vaccine (dated by TCRdb to the early 2020s). Reading the label with the study, this specimen's time point is: baseline before first vaccination. The library was made by the immunoSEQ multiplex PCR assay. Sourced from immuneACCESS, this table was stored by TCRdb with only in-frame sequences that have V and J called. A share of the clones is absent; for the studies checked, an unresolved V gene accounts for under half, and the remainder has no known explanation. This sample lists 95,000 to 100,000 clones; about 90% were detected once. Of the sample, 15% to 20% falls within the top ten clones. The sample was peripheral blood, taken on day 0 of AZD1222 vaccination. The receptors stem from an adult in good health.

The chain couples TRBV7-2 to TRBJ2-3; 13 positions agree with TRBD2. CDR1 is SGHTA and CDR2 is FQGNSA in the germline V gene. CDR3 length equals 18 residues. Trimming at V came to 3 bases and at J to 2 bases, leaving 8 bases not matched to a gene. The CDR3 region is CASSFSTSGRRVTDTQYF. The CDR3 DNA sequence: TGTGCCAGCAGCTTTTCGACTAGCGGGAGGCGGGTCACAGATACGCAGTATTTT.

The chain joins TRBV27 to TRBJ2-1, with D possibly being TRBD1 (8 bases). The CDR3 spans 18 residues. CDR1 is MNHEY and CDR2 is SMNVEV in the germline V gene (reference sequence). V was cut by 2 bases and J by 8 bases, with 25 bases left in between. This CDR3 reads CASSLTWGGQVRHDEQFF. For the CDR3, the DNA is TGTGCCAGCAGTTTAACGTGGGGGGGACAGGTCCGACACGATGAGCAGTTCTTC.

The chain couples TRBV6-5 to TRBJ1-2; 7 positions match TRBD1. V dropped 6 bases and J dropped 8; count of bases not matched to a gene: 9. The germline V gene encodes CDR1 MNHEY and CDR2 SVGAGI. This CDR3 contains 13 residues. The CDR3 DNA sequence: TGTGCCAGCAGGTCCGGGACAGCAGAAGGCTACACCTTC. It encodes CASRSGTAEGYTF.

V gene TRBV5-1 combines with J gene TRBJ2-7; 7 positions agree with TRBD1. V trimming: 0 bases; J trimming: 1 base; junction bases outside the gene matches: 4. The CDR3 is made up of 15 amino acids. Germline CDR1 is SGHRS and CDR2 is YFSETQ. The CDR3 sequence: CASSLGQGDSYEQYF. The CDR3 DNA follows: TGCGCCAGCAGCTTGGGACAGGGAGATTCCTACGAGCAGTACTTC.

This clone was seen a few times. The chain couples TRBV6-5 to TRBJ1-5; D remains unclear. V was clipped by 5 bases and J by 4 bases, with 12 bases between them. The germline V gene encodes CDR1 MNHEY and CDR2 SVGAGI. The CDR3 sequence is 14 residues long. DNA for the CDR3: TGTGCCAGCAGTCGCTTGGAGGGTAATCAGCCCCAGCATTTT. This sequence encodes CASSRLEGNQPQHF.

The sample holds a few counts of this clone. The chain uses TRBV24-1 and TRBJ2-3; D possibly corresponds to TRBD2 (7 bases). The CDR3 sequence is 17 residues long. The V gene lost 2 bases and the J gene lost 2 bases, with 16 bases spanning the gap. Germline lookup yields CDR1 KGHDR and CDR2 SFDVKD. The CDR3 loop is CATSDSGAGASTDTQYF. In DNA form, the CDR3 reads TGTGCCACCAGTGATTCAGGGGCGGGAGCGTCCACAGATACGCAGTATTTT.

The CDR3 nucleotides are TGCGCCAGCAGGGGGACTAGCGGGAGGGAGACCCAGTACTTC. Translated: CASRGTSGRETQYF. V usage is TRBV5-1 and J usage is TRBJ2-5; TRBD2 matches 15 bases. The CDR3 totals 14 residues. Germline V lookup: CDR1 SGHRS, CDR2 YFSETQ. V shed 5 bases, J shed 5 bases, and the junction held 1 base outside the gene matches. Drawing the rest from reference TRBV5-1 and TRBJ2-5, the complete variable domain is KAGVTQTPRYLIKTRGQQVTLSCSPISGHRSVSWYQQTPGQGLQFLFEYFSETQRNKGNFPGRFSGRQFSNSRSEMNVSTLELGDSALYLCASRGTSGRETQYFGPGTRLLVL.

This clone was detected only a few times. V usage is TRBV3-1 (or the pseudogene TRBV3-2) and J usage is TRBJ2-2; TRBD2 matches at 10 bases. This CDR3 region has 17 residues. Trimming took 6 bases from V and 6 from J; bases not matched to a gene: 13. Germline-derived CDR1 and CDR2 are LGHDT and YNNKEL (reference sequence). Written as DNA, the CDR3 is TGTGCCAGCAGACTAGAAATGGCTAGCGGGGGACCCGGGGAGCTGTTTTTT. Translating gives CASRLEMASGGPGELFF.

The chain employs TRBV3-1 (or the pseudogene TRBV3-2) and TRBJ1-3, with D unclear. CDR3 length equals 15 residues. Germline CDR1 LGHDT, CDR2 YNNKEL (reference sequence). V dropped 1 base and J dropped 3 bases, with 10 bases sitting between them. CDR3 region: CASSQGYRLGNTIYF. CDR3 nucleotide sequence: TGTGCCAGCAGCCAAGGATACAGACTTGGAAACACCATATATTTT.

This chain uses TRBV11-3 with TRBJ2-1, with D tentatively TRBD1 or TRBD2 (5 bases each). Per the germline V gene, CDR1 is SGHNT and CDR2 is YENEEA. The germline V and J ends were trimmed by 4 bases and 2 bases, with 12 bases remaining between them. The CDR3 runs to 15 residues. CDR3 nucleotide sequence: TGTGCCAGCAGCTACTCGAGGGGAACCTACAATGAGCAGTTCTTC. This sequence encodes CASSYSRGTYNEQFF. Complete variable domain (other parts from reference TRBV11-3 and TRBJ2-1): EAGVVQSPRYKIIEKKQPVAFWCNPISGHNTLYWYLQNLGQGPELLIRYENEEAVDDSQLPKDRFSAERLKGVDSTLKIQPAELGDSAVYLCASSYSRGTYNEQFFGPGTRLTVL.

The chain combines TRBV4-1 with TRBJ2-1; D possibly corresponds to TRBD1 (5 bases). Trimming took 0 bases from V and 15 from J, leaving 21 bases between them. The CDR3 runs to 15 residues. In germline, CDR1 is MGHRA, CDR2 YSYEKL. Written as DNA, the CDR3 is TGCGCCAGCAGCCAAGATTCGTCAGGGATGGGCAGTAGGTTCTTC. Its translation is CASSQDSSGMGSRFF.

The chain's CDR3 is CASSLGSNEQFF. In nucleotides, the CDR3 is TGTGCCAGCAGCTTAGGATCCAATGAGCAGTTCTTC. The rearrangement links TRBV11-2 to TRBJ2-1; D ambiguous. The CDR3 is 12 amino acids. Trimming left V 1 base short and J 6 bases short, with 4 bases between. Germline assignment: CDR1 SGHAT and CDR2 FQNNGV.

In this sample, this clone turned up once. The rearrangement links TRBV3-1 (or the pseudogene TRBV3-2) to TRBJ2-1; possibly TRBD2 for D (6 bases). The germline gives CDR1 LGHDT, CDR2 YNNKEL (reference sequence). V lost 4 bases to trimming and J lost 5 bases, with 9 bases between them. The CDR3 is made up of 13 amino acids. The CDR3 sequence is CASSPGGNNEQFF. CDR3 sequence (DNA): TGTGCCAGCAGCCCAGGCGGGAACAATGAGCAGTTCTTC.

This chain joins TRBV5-4 and TRBJ2-3, with 9 bases identical to TRBD2. This CDR3 is built from 15 residues. V gave up 4 bases and J gave up 7 bases; unmatched junction bases: 10. Germline V gives CDR1 SGHNT, CDR2 YYREEE (reference sequence). CDR3: CASSLRREGRNTQYF. The CDR3 region has the DNA TGTGCCAGCAGCCTTCGGCGGGAGGGCCGAAATACGCAGTATTTT.

V usage is TRBV30 and J usage is TRBJ1-4; possible D gene TRBD1, 6 bases. This CDR3 spans 13 amino acids. Trimming stripped 2 bases from V and 8 bases from J, with 12 bases between. Germline V CDR1 and CDR2: GTSNPN, SVGIG (reference sequence). The CDR3 here is CAWSSRGGEKLFF. The CDR3 DNA reads TGTGCCTGGAGTAGCAGGGGCGGCGAAAAACTGTTTTTT.

The rearrangement links TRBV19 to TRBJ1-1, with D possibly TRBD1 on 5 matching bases. The V gene's germline CDR1 is LNHDA and CDR2 SQIVND (reference sequence). The CDR3 is 16 residues long. V lost 4 bases and J 0 bases, leaving 15 bases between the germline ends. CDR3 amino acids: CASSRRTGDMNTEAFF. DNA for the CDR3: TGTGCCAGTAGTAGACGAACAGGTGACATGAACACTGAAGCTTTCTTT.

The chain combines TRBV25-1 with TRBJ2-7, with 10 bases matching TRBD1. Trimming cost V 8 bases and J 3 bases; bases outside gene matches: 19. CDR3 length: 18 amino acids. Germline-derived CDR1 and CDR2 are MGHDK and SYGVNS. The CDR3 here is CASRGGTGTGEPYYEQYF. The CDR3 bases are TGTGCCAGCCGGGGGGGGACCGGGACAGGGGAACCCTACTACGAGCAGTACTTC.

The chain combines TRBV3-1 (or the pseudogene TRBV3-2) with TRBJ1-1; D is unresolved. V lost 1 base, J lost 1 base, and 13 bases lay in between. Germline CDR1 reads LGHDT; CDR2 reads YNNKEL (reference sequence). The CDR3 runs to 16 residues. This CDR3 is CASSQGGARGNTEAFF. CDR3 coding DNA: TGTGCCAGCAGCCAAGGGGGAGCTCGAGGGAACACTGAAGCTTTCTTT.

This sequence joins TRBV3-1 (or the pseudogene TRBV3-2) and TRBJ1-5; maybe TRBD1 (5 bases). Germline-derived CDR1 and CDR2 are LGHDT and YNNKEL (reference sequence). Trimming shortened V by 1 base and J by 3 bases, and 10 bases separated the two germline ends. The CDR3 runs 15 residues. The CDR3, as DNA: TGTGCCAGCAGCCAAGGGGTGGGGGTCAATCAGCCCCAGCATTTT. It translates to CASSQGVGVNQPQHF.

The J gene is TRBJ2-5, the V gene TRBV5-1; 8 nucleotides agree with TRBD1. The V gene end was trimmed by 3 bases and the J gene end by 2 bases; junction bases not matched to a gene: 6. There are 15 residues in the CDR3. Germline CDR1 reads SGHRS; CDR2 reads YFSETQ. The CDR3: CASSSGTGVQETQYF. CDR3 bases: TGCGCCAGCAGCTCCGGGACAGGTGTACAAGAGACCCAGTACTTC.

The chain carries TRBV2 and TRBJ2-6; D possibly uses TRBD1 or TRBD2 (5 bases each). In germline, CDR1 is SNHLY, CDR2 FYNNEI. CDR3 length: 14 residues. V lost 2 bases and J lost 8, with 10 bases in between. CDR3 DNA: TGTGCCAGCAGTGAACAGGGACCAACCAACGTCCTGACTTTC. Translated, it gives CASSEQGPTNVLTF.

The rearrangement joins TRBV7-2 to TRBJ1-1; D ambiguous. Deletions cut 5 bases from V and 4 bases from J, with 14 bases between. This CDR3 comprises 14 residues. From germline, CDR1 is SGHTA and CDR2 FQGNSA. The CDR3 here is CASSPTLLGTEAFF. The CDR3 DNA sequence: TGTGCCAGCAGCCCTACCCTCCTGGGCACTGAAGCTTTCTTT. The whole variable domain, filled in from reference TRBV7-2 and TRBJ1-1, reads GAGVSQSPSNKVTEKGKDVELRCDPISGHTALYWYRQSLGQGLEFLIYFQGNSAPDKSGLPSDRFSAERTGGSVSTLTIQRTQQEDSAVYLCASSPTLLGTEAFFGQGTRLTVV.

The gene calls are TRBV29-1 and TRBJ1-1, with D hard to call. CDR1 SQVTM and CDR2 ANQGSEA come from the germline V gene. CDR3 length: 13 amino acids. Trimming stripped 4 bases from V and 0 bases from J, with 9 bases between. The CDR3 DNA sequence: TGCAGCGTTGTGGACCGCGTGAACACTGAAGCTTTCTTT. It encodes CSVVDRVNTEAFF.

The genes are TRBV10-3 and TRBJ2-5, with unresolved D. The CDR3 spans 12 residues. Trimming removed 2 bases at V and 1 base at J, with 2 bases between. Germline CDR1 is ENHRY and CDR2 is SYGVKD. In DNA form, the CDR3 reads TGTGCCATCAGTGAGGCCCAAGAGACCCAGTACTTC. It is translated as CAISEAQETQYF.

In its sample, this clone is medium-sized (0.01 to 0.1%). The chain employs TRBV5-4 and TRBJ1-5; TRBD1 matches at 9 bases. CDR1 and CDR2 (germline): SGHNT, YYREEE (reference sequence). V shed 4 bases, J shed 3 bases, and the junction held 5 bases outside the gene matches. The CDR3 is 15 amino acids. DNA for the CDR3: TGTGCCAGCAGCGCCGGGACAGGGATCAATCAGCCCCAGCATTTT. As protein: CASSAGTGINQPQHF.

The J gene is TRBJ1-5, the V gene TRBV19, with D unclear. CDR1 and CDR2 (germline): LNHDA, SQIVND (reference sequence). The V end was cut by 6 bases, the J end by 0 bases, with 12 bases between. The CDR3 extends over 15 amino acids. For the CDR3, the DNA is TGTGCCAGTAGCCGTAGCGGTACTAGCAATCAGCCCCAGCATTTT. Its protein is CASSRSGTSNQPQHF. Variable domain in full (rest from reference TRBV19 and TRBJ1-5): DGGITQSPKYLFRKEGQNVTLSCEQNLNHDAMYWYRQDPGQGLRLIYYSQIVNDFQKGDIAEGYSVSREKKESFPLTVTSAQKNPTAFYLCASSRSGTSNQPQHFGDGTRLSIL.

A single count supports this clone. For the CDR3, the DNA is TGTGCCAGCTCACCATTCGTCGTCTCGTCCTACGAGCAGTACTTC. Its translation: CASSPFVVSSYEQYF. This chain uses TRBV18 with TRBJ2-7; no firm D call. Germline CDR1 is KGHSH and CDR2 is LQKENI. This CDR3 spans 15 amino acids. Between the trimmed V and J ends, which lost 2 bases and 1 base, there was a span of 12 bases.

This chain joins TRBV9 and TRBJ1-6; D ambiguous. CDR1 and CDR2 from the germline V gene are SGDLS and YYNGEE. The CDR3 is made up of 16 amino acids. V lost 3 bases to trimming and J lost 0 bases, with 10 bases between them. The CDR3 region is CASSARSGSYNSPLHF. Written as DNA, the CDR3 is TGTGCCAGCAGCGCCCGGAGTGGCTCCTATAATTCACCCCTCCACTTT. Full variable domain (rest looked up from reference TRBV9 and TRBJ1-6): DSGVTQTPKHLITATGQRVTLRCSPRSGDLSVYWYQQSLDQGLQFLIQYYNGEERAKGNILERFSAQQFPDLHSELNLSSLELGDSALYFCASSARSGSYNSPLHFGNGTRLTVT.

The V gene is TRBV15, the J gene TRBJ2-3; possibly TRBD2 for D (7 bases). The germline CDR1 and CDR2 sequences are LNHNV and YYDKDF (reference sequence). Trimming took off 0 bases at V and 4 bases at J, with 11 bases between the two ends. This CDR3 contains 15 residues. The CDR3 DNA sequence: TGTGCCACCAGCAGAGATTTAGGGGGGGCAGATACGCAGTATTTT. Its protein product is CATSRDLGGADTQYF. Filled out from reference TRBV15 and TRBJ2-3, the complete variable domain reads DAMVIQNPRYQVTQFGKPVTLSCSQTLNHNVMYWYQQKSSQAPKLLFHYYDKDFNNEADTPDNFQSRRPNTSFCFLDIRSPGLGDTAMYLCATSRDLGGADTQYFGPGTRLTVL.

V and J are TRBV6-6 and TRBJ1-1; D remains ambiguous. Trimming left V 2 bases short and J 3 bases short, with 7 bases between. Germline V gene sequence: CDR1 MNHNY, CDR2 SVGAGI (reference sequence). The CDR3 runs to 13 residues. CDR3 DNA: TGTGCCAGCAGTTACGCGGGAGACACTGAAGCTTTCTTT. Translation: CASSYAGDTEAFF.

The rearrangement uses TRBV3-1 (or the pseudogene TRBV3-2) and TRBJ1-5; a possible D gene is TRBD1 (5 bases). V was cut by 2 bases and J by 7 bases, with 12 bases left in between. Germline CDR1 and CDR2: LGHDT and YNNKEL (reference sequence). The CDR3 is made up of 14 amino acids. CDR3 DNA sequence: TGTGCCAGCAGCCAAAAGGGGCGGAACCAGCCCCAGCATTTT. This encodes CASSQKGRNQPQHF.

This clone was seen only once. The V call is TRBV27, the J call TRBJ1-2; perhaps TRBD1 as D (5 bases). Germline V gene data show CDR1 as MNHEY and CDR2 as SMNVEV (reference sequence). Trimming took off 8 bases at V and 7 bases at J, with 14 bases between the two ends. This CDR3 is 12 amino acids long. The CDR3 sequence is CASWTRGVGYTF. DNA of the CDR3: TGTGCCAGCTGGACTAGGGGCGTTGGCTACACCTTC.